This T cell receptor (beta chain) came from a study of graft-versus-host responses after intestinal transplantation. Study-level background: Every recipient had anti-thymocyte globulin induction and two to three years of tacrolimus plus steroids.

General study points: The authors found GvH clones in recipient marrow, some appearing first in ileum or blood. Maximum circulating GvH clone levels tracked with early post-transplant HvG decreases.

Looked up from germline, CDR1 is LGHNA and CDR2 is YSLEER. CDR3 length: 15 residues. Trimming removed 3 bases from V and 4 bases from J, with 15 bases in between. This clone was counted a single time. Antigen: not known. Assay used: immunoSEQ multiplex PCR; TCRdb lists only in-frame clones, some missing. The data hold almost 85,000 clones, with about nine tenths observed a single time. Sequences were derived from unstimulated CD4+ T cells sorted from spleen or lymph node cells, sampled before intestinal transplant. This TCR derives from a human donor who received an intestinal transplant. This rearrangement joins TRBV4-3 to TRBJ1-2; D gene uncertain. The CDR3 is CASSQEMGPGYGYTF. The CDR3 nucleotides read TGCGCCAGCAGCCAGGAAATGGGCCCTGGCTATGGCTACACCTTC.